What follows are 5 T cell receptor beta chains derived from one specimen sequenced in a study of blood T cell repertoires in COVID-19. Using immunoSEQ multiplex PCR, the repertoire was profiled, and TCRdb retains in-frame clones only, with some absent. The table lists 95,000 to 110,000 clones, roughly 90% of them singletons, with 17% in the top ten. Source material: peripheral blood. These receptors were taken from a woman of 80 years or more in a cohort sampled during active COVID-19.

The chain is built from TRBV7-2 and TRBJ1-2; 9 bases are shared with TRBD1. V lost 5 bases and J lost 5; bases outside the gene matches: 6. The germline V gene has CDR1 SGHTA and CDR2 FQGNSA. The CDR3 totals 14 residues. This CDR3 reads CASSTGQGRYGYTF. In DNA, the CDR3 is TGTGCCAGCAGCACAGGACAGGGGAGATATGGCTACACCTTC.

This chain joins TRBV7-6 and TRBJ2-1; weak D call: TRBD1 (7 bases). CDR3 length: 17 residues. Germline values: CDR1 SGHVS, CDR2 FNYEAQ. The V end was cut by 5 bases, the J end by 8 bases, with 25 bases between. CDR3 loop: CASSDSRGRGAIYEQFF. For the CDR3, the DNA is TGTGCCAGCAGCGATTCCCGGGGCAGGGGGGCAATATATGAGCAGTTCTTC. Variable domain in full (rest from reference TRBV7-6 and TRBJ2-1): GAGVSQSPRYKVTKRGQDVALRCDPISGHVSLYWYRQALGQGPEFLTYFNYEAQQDKSGLPNDRFSAERPEGSISTLTIQRTEQRDSAMYRCASSDSRGRGAIYEQFFGPGTRLTVL.

CDR3 DNA: TGTGCCAGCAGCTCCCGGACAAAGTGGGCTGAAGCTTTCTTT. Residues: CASSSRTKWAEAFF. The rearrangement joins TRBV14 to TRBJ1-1; the D gene is possibly TRBD1 (5 bases). V lost 5 bases and J 6 bases, leaving 16 bases between the germline ends. This CDR3 comprises 14 residues. Per germline, CDR1 SGHDN and CDR2 FVKESK.

A single count supports this clone. The chain employs TRBV10-3 and TRBJ2-3; D is possibly TRBD2 (5 bases). The CDR3 is 12 amino acids. V dropped 5 bases and J dropped 6 bases, with 9 bases sitting between them. Germline CDR1 and CDR2: ENHRY and SYGVKD. CDR3 nucleotide sequence: TGTGCCATCAGTACTAGTAAGGATACGCAGTATTTT. Its translation is CAISTSKDTQYF.

The V call is TRBV5-1, the J call TRBJ2-1, with D perhaps matching TRBD2 (6 bases). CDR1 is SGHRS, CDR2 YFSETQ, per germline. The CDR3 is made up of 16 amino acids. V was cut by 0 bases and J by 4 bases, with 14 bases left in between. This chain's CDR3 is CASSLAKAGTYNEQFF. For the CDR3, the DNA is TGCGCCAGCAGCTTGGCTAAGGCGGGAACATACAATGAGCAGTTCTTC.